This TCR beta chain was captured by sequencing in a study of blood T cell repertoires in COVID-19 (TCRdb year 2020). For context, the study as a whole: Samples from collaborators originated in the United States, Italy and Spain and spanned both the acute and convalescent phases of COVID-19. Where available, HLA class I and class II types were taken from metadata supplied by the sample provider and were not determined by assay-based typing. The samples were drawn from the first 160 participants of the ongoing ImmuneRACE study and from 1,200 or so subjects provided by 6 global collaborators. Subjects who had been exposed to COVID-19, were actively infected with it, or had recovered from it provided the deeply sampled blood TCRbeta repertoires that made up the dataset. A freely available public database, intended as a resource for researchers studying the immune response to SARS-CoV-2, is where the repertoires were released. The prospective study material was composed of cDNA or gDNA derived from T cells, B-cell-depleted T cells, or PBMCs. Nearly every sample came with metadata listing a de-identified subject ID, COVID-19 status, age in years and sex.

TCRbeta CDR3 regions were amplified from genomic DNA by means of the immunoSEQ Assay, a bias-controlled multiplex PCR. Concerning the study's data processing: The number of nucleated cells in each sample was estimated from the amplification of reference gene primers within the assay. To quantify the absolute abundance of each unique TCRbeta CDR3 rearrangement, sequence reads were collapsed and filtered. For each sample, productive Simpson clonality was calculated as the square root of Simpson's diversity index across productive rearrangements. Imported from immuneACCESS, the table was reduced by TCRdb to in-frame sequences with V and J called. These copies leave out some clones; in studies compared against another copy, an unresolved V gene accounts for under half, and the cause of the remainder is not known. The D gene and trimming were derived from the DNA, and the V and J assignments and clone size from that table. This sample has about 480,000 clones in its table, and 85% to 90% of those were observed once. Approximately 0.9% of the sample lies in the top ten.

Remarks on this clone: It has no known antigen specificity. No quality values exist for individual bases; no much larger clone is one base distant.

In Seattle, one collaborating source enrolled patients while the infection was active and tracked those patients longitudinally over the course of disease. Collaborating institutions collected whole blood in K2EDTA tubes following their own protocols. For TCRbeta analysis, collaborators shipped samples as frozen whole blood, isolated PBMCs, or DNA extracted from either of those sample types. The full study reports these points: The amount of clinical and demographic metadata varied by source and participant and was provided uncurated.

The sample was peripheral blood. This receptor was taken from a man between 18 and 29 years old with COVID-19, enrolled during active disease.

The CDR3 region reads CASSSQGDPYEQYF. The nucleotide sequence is given as TGCGCCAGCAGCTCCCAGGGGGACCCCTACGAGCAGTACTTC. The chain links TRBV5-1 with TRBJ2-7; TRBD1 fits 7 bases in the junction. The V end gives up 3 bases and the J end 2 bases, leaving 5 bases in the junction not matched to a gene. The CDR3, cysteine through phenylalanine, is 14 amino acids long. Kept here is only the CDR3 DNA, which spans 42 bases and is read in frame from base 1. The germline V gene supplies CDR1 SGHRS and CDR2 YFSETQ.